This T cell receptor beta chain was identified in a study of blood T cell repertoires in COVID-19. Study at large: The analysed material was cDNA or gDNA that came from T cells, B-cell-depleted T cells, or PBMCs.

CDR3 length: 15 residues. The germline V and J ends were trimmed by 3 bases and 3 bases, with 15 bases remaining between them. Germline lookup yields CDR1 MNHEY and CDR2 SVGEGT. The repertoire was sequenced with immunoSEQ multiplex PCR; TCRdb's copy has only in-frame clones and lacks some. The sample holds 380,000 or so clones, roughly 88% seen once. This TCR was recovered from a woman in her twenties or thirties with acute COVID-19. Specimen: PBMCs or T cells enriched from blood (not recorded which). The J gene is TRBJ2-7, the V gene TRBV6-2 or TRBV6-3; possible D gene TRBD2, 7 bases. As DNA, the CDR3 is TGTGCCAGCAGTTATTCGTCTAGGGGGGGCTACGAGCAGTACTTC. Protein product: CASSYSSRGGYEQYF.